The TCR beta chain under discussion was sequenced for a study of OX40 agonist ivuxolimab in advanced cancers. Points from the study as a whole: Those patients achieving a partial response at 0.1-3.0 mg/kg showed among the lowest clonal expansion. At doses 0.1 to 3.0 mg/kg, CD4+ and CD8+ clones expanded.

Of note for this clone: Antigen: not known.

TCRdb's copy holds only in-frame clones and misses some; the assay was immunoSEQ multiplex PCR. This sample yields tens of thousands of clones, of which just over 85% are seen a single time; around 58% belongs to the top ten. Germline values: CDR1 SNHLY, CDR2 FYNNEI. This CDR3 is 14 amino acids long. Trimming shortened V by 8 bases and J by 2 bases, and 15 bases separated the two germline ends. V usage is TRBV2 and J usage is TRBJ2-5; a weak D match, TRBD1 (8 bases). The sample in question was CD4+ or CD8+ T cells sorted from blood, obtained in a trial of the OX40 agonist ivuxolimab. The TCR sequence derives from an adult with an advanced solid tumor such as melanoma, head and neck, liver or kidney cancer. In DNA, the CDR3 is TGTGCCAGCTTAAAACAGGGGGGGCAAGAGACCCAGTACTTC. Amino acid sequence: CASLKQGGQETQYF.